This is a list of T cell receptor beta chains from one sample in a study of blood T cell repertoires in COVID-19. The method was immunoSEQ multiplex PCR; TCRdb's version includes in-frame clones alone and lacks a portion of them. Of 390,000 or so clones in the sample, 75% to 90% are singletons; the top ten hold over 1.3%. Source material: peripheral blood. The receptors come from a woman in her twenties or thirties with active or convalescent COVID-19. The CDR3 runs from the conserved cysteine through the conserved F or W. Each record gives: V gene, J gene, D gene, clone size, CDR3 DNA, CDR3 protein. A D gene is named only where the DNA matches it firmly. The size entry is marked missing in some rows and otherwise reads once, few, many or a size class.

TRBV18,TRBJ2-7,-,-,TGTGCCAGCTCTCCCCCCCCAGGGCTACACGAGCAGTACTTC,CASSPPPGLHEQYF
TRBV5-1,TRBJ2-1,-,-,TGCGCCAGCAGCCCTGATCGCAGAAGCTCCTACAATGAGCAGTTCTTC,CASSPDRRSSYNEQFF
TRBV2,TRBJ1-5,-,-,TGTGCCAGCAGTGAAGTCGGCAGGGGAGTCGATCAGCCCCAGCATTTT,CASSEVGRGVDQPQHF
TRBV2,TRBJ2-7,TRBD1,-,TGTGCCAGCAGTGAGCGACAGGGTATTATTGGGAGCGAGCAGTACTTC,CASSERQGIIGSEQYF
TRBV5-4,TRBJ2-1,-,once,TGTGCCAGCAGCTTGATGTTGGGAACAAGAAGTGGGAGCTCCTACAATGAGCAGTTCTTC,CASSLMLGTRSGSSYNEQFF
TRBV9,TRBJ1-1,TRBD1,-,TGTGCCAGCAGTCCGCCAGGGGGCCTCGGAGCTTTCTTT,CASSPPGGLGAFF
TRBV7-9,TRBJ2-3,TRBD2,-,TGTGCCAGCAGCTTCCGCGGGACTAGCGGATTCACAGATACGCAGTATTTT,CASSFRGTSGFTDTQYF
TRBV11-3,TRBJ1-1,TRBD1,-,TGTGCCAGCAGCCCGGGACAGGGGGAGAACACTGAAGCTTTCTTT,CASSPGQGENTEAFF
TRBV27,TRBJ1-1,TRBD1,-,TGTGCCAGCAGTCGGACAGGAAACATGAACACTGAAGCTTTCTTT,CASSRTGNMNTEAFF
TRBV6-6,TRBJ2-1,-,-,TGTGCCAGCAGTCCTCTGCCCCGGGTCCATGGCACCTACAATGAGCAGTTCTTC,CASSPLPRVHGTYNEQFF
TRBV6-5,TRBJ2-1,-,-,TGTGCCAGCAGTTACCTGGGGAGCCCCAAGGGAGATGAGCAGTTCTTC,CASSYLGSPKGDEQFF
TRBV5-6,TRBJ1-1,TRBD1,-,TGTGCCAGCAGCCCGGGACAGATGGCTGAAGCTTTCTTT,CASSPGQMAEAFF
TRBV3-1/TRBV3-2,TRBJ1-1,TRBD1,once,TGTGCCAGCAGCTCTTTCGGGACAGGGGTGGGGACTGAAGCTTTCTTT,CASSSFGTGVGTEAFF
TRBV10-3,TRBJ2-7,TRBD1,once,TGTGCCATCAGTGAGTCGTGGGTTCCAACAGGGGCGTCCTACGAGCAGTACTTC,CAISESWVPTGASYEQYF
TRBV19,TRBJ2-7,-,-,TGTGCCAGTAGAGAGATGGGGGGTTCCTACGAGCAGTACTTC,CASREMGGSYEQYF
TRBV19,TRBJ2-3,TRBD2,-,TGTGCCAGTAGTAGAGGACTAGCGGGGGGCATGGGTAGCACAGATACGCAGTATTTT,CASSRGLAGGMGSTDTQYF